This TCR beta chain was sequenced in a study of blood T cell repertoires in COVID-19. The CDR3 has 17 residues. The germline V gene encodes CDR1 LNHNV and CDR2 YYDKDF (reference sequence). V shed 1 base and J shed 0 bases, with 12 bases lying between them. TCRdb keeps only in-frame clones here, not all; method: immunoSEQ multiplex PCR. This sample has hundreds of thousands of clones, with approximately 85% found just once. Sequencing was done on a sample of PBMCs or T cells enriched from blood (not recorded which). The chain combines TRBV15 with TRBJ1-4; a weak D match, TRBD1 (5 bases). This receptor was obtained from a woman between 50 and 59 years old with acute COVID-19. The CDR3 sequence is CATSRVQGAATNEKLFF. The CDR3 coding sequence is TGTGCCACCAGCAGAGTACAAGGGGCTGCAACTAATGAAAAACTGTTTTTT.